This T cell receptor beta chain is from a study of OX40 agonist ivuxolimab in advanced cancers. The CDR3 is 13 amino acids. Per germline, CDR1 SGHTA and CDR2 FQGNSA. Trimming shortened V by 5 bases and J by 5 bases, and 12 bases separated the two germline ends. Some clones are missing from TCRdb's copy, which holds only in-frame ones; the method was immunoSEQ multiplex PCR. The top ten hold roughly 1.6% of the sample, which has roughly 98,000 clones, 70% to 85% seen once. This clone was found once. The sequencing used CD4+ or CD8+ T cells sorted from blood, collected in a trial of the OX40 agonist ivuxolimab. The chain carries TRBV7-2 and TRBJ1-1; the D gene is possibly TRBD1 (5 bases). The sequence was obtained from an adult with an advanced solid tumor such as melanoma, head and neck, liver or kidney cancer. The CDR3 is CASSRDGGTEAFF. The CDR3 DNA sequence: TGTGCCAGCAGCCGGGACGGTGGGACTGAAGCTTTCTTT.